A single T cell receptor beta chain is shown here with its context. A multiplex PCR was run with 60 Vbeta primers and 13 Jbeta primers. Measured with immunoSEQ multiplex PCR; TCRdb has only the in-frame clones, and not every one. The sample consists of 150,000 to 250,000 clones, 65% to 90% of them appearing once. The data are from a study of cytomegalovirus exposure and HLA in healthy donors. From germline, CDR1 is MDHEN and CDR2 SYDVKM. The CDR3 sequence is 15 residues long. Trimming left V 3 bases short and J 1 base short, with 10 bases between. The chain has TRBV28 and TRBJ1-5, with D tentatively TRBD1 (5 bases). Input material: PBMCs. This sequence was found in a woman aged 50 to 60 in good health and CMV-seronegative. CDR3 sequence (DNA): TGTGCCAGCAGTTTTGGGGGGGGGAGCAATCAGCCCCAGCATTTT. It specifies CASSFGGGSNQPQHF.